These T cell receptor beta chains were read from a single sample in a study of human T cells and chemical hapten exposure. TCRdb called the RACE reads again in MiXCR, with one record for every CDR3 protein. The data show nearly 80,000 distinct CDR3 sequences, under 13% seen once. The source was whole blood, collected in connection with sensitization to the hapten diphenylcyclopropenone (DPC). The origin of the receptors is a woman aged 50 to 65 with alopecia areata. Some clones in this sample may be carry-over from other donors' samples. Both conserved end residues are trimmed from each CDR3.

V gene	J gene	CDR3 length	CDR3 protein
TRBV5-6	TRBJ2-5	11	ASSPMLEETQY
TRBV18	TRBJ1-5	13	ASSPGGQGDQPQH
TRBV28	TRBJ2-7	10	ASSLRIYEQY
TRBV4-2	TRBJ1-5	14	ASSPTGQYSNQPQH
TRBV19	TRBJ1-5	11	AIDQGAGQPQL
TRBV10-3	TRBJ1-5	13	ATDGGFNSNQPQH
TRBV27	TRBJ1-5	15	ASSFGQGRRGNQPQH
TRBV20-1	TRBJ2-1	12	SARGERLLNEQF
TRBV9	TRBJ2-1	15	ASSVEGAGLDIGEQF
TRBV7-2	TRBJ2-1	14	ASSPSRDRGRNEQF
TRBV29-1	TRBJ2-1	12	SATSGSLYNEQF
TRBV12-3/TRBV12-4	TRBJ1-5	13	ASSLGTAQNQPQH
TRBV20-1	TRBJ2-7	16	SARDLTSGRPTPSEQY
TRBV20-1	TRBJ1-2	13	SASNMFGGSLRYT
TRBV6-5	TRBJ1-1	11	ASSSGRNTEAF
TRBV4-3	TRBJ2-4	11	ASSPNSGGIQY
TRBV12-5	TRBJ2-5	10	ASGFGRETQY
TRBV11-1	TRBJ2-3	14	ASSFVAGGSTDTQY
TRBV7-3	TRBJ2-2	12	ASSPSRDTGELF
TRBV29-1	TRBJ1-5	11	SVKSGEGQPQH
TRBV29-1	TRBJ2-5	9	SVRLAETQY
TRBV3-2	TRBJ2-7	14	ASRPSGSPFSYEQY
TRBV30	TRBJ1-6	14	AWTMPGSSYNSPLH
TRBV20-1	TRBJ2-2	13	SARPGQGNTGELF
TRBV28	TRBJ2-7	14	ASSLGVWTGDYEQY
TRBV19	TRBJ2-1	16	ASSMTGLAGSLPNEQF
TRBV5-1	TRBJ2-7	13	ASTDLSGRAHEQY
TRBV12-3/TRBV12-4	TRBJ2-1	13	ASSGLSSSYNEQF
TRBV6-4	TRBJ2-3	12	ASSDGGSTDTQY
TRBV29-1	TRBJ1-1	11	SVEGQGKTEAF
TRBV29-1	TRBJ2-3	12	SVRDGGTGDTQY
TRBV29-1	TRBJ1-2	9	SVQGDPGYT